The clone carrying this TCR beta chain was counted ten times or more. There were no patients who had received any treatment before thyroid surgery. The sample is drawn from a study of metastatic and nonmetastatic thyroid tumors. Looking at the study overall: From malignant and benign thyroid patients, repertoires in blood and in tumor or nodule tissue were compared.

Original processing methods: Differences in CDR3 between clinicopathological groups were drawn on to build a classifier intended to discriminate distant-metastatic papillary thyroid cancer patients. With MiXCR, TCRdb called clones anew from the PCR reads. The V and J calls follow TCRdb's processing rather than the paper's. The table shows nearly 25,000 clones, with around an eighth occurring only once. The CDR3 is made up of 13 amino acids. Germline V CDR1 and CDR2: SNHLY, FYNNEI. Deletions cut 4 bases from V and 8 bases from J, with 9 bases between. The source is a female donor with papillary thyroid cancer or a benign thyroid nodule (not recorded which). Some clones in this sample may be carry-over from other donors' samples. The J gene is TRBJ1-6, the V gene TRBV2; unclear D gene. The specimen was blood. CDR3 amino acids: CASSAGGDSPLHF. CDR3 nucleotide sequence: TGTGCCAGCAGTGCCGGCGGAGATTCACCCCTCCACTTT.